The rows below give T cell receptor beta chains drawn from one sample of a study of graft-versus-host responses after intestinal transplantation. Assay: immunoSEQ multiplex PCR; the TCRdb copy retains only in-frame clones and omits some. Among over 85,000 clones listed, just over 90% were seen once. Antigen specificity for these receptors is unknown. The sequencing here drew on unstimulated CD8+ T cells sorted from spleen or lymph node cells, taken before intestinal transplant. These receptors all stem from a human donor who received an intestinal transplant. The CDR3 runs from the conserved cysteine through the conserved F or W. The order of the fields is V gene, J gene, clone size, D gene, CDR3 protein, CDR3 DNA. D genes are given only for firm matches. Clone size is not always given. Where it is, it says once, few, many or a class for expanded clones.

TRBV9	TRBJ2-3	-	-	CASSVEGGGSADTQYF	TGTGCCAGCAGCGTAGAGGGGGGAGGGAGCGCGGATACGCAGTATTTT
TRBV7-3	TRBJ1-1	-	-	CASSLIAGREAFF	TGTGCCAGCAGCTTAATCGCAGGGCGTGAAGCTTTCTTT
TRBV27	TRBJ2-2	-	TRBD2	CASSWTSGTGELFF	TGTGCCAGCAGCTGGACTAGCGGGACCGGGGAGCTGTTTTTT
TRBV27	TRBJ2-5	-	TRBD2	CASSQYTSGGSQYF	TGTGCCAGCAGTCAATATACTAGCGGGGGATCCCAGTACTTC
TRBV19	TRBJ2-7	few	TRBD1	CASSPGTGSPYEQYF	TGTGCCAGTAGTCCAGGGACAGGGTCGCCCTACGAGCAGTACTTC
TRBV6-1	TRBJ2-5	-	-	CATLREQYF	TGTGCCACTTTGAGGGAGCAGTACTTC
TRBV7-8	TRBJ1-5	-	-	CASSLGGDGGTPQHF	TGTGCCAGCAGCTTAGGGGGGGACGGGGGGACGCCCCAGCATTTT
TRBV28	TRBJ2-1	-	TRBD1	CASSLGTEVDNEQFF	TGTGCCAGCAGTTTGGGGACAGAGGTGGACAATGAGCAGTTCTTC
TRBV9	TRBJ2-3	-	-	CASSVGSLRQPSTDTQYF	TGTGCCAGCAGCGTAGGGTCACTTAGGCAGCCTAGCACAGATACGCAGTATTTT
TRBV2	TRBJ2-5	-	-	CASSERQKGTLETQYF	TGTGCCAGCAGTGAACGCCAGAAGGGGACTTTGGAGACCCAGTACTTC
TRBV23-1	TRBJ2-3	-	TRBD1	CASSQTGADTQYF	TGCGCCAGCAGTCAAACAGGGGCAGATACGCAGTATTTT
TRBV18	TRBJ2-7	-	-	CASSPPKTIRMEQYF	TGTGCCAGCTCACCCCCGAAAACCATCAGGATGGAGCAGTACTTC
TRBV7-9	TRBJ2-5	-	TRBD2	CASSRGTSVQETQYF	TGTGCCAGCAGCCGAGGGACTAGCGTACAAGAGACCCAGTACTTC
TRBV5-8	TRBJ1-3	-	-	CASSFWSSGNTIYF	TGTGCCAGCAGCTTCTGGAGCTCTGGAAACACCATATATTTT
TRBV5-6	TRBJ2-7	-	TRBD2	CASSLGLADYYEQYF	TGTGCCAGCAGCCTAGGACTAGCGGATTATTACGAGCAGTACTTC
TRBV5-1	TRBJ2-3	-	TRBD1	CASWGQGADTQYF	TGCGCCAGCTGGGGACAGGGGGCCGATACGCAGTATTTT
TRBV27	TRBJ1-1	-	-	CASSLSWGLNTEAFF	TGTGCCAGCAGTTTATCGTGGGGATTGAACACTGAAGCTTTCTTT
TRBV14	TRBJ2-1	-	-	CASSLTPGRSYNEQFF	TGTGCCAGCAGCCTTACCCCGGGCCGGTCATACAATGAGCAGTTCTTC